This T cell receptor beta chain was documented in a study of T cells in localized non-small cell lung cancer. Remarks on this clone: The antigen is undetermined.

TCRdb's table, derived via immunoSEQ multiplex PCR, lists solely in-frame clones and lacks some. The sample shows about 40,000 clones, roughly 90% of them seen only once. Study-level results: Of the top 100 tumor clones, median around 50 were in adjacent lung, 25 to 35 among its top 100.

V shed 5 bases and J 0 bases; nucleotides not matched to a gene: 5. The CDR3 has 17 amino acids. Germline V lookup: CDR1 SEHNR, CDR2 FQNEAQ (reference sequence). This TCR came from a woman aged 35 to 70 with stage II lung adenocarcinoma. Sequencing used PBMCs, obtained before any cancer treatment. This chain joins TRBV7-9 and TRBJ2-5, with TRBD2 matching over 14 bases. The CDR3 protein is CASSVGLAGEYQETQYF. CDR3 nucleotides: TGTGCCAGCAGCGTGGGACTAGCGGGGGAGTACCAAGAGACCCAGTACTTC.